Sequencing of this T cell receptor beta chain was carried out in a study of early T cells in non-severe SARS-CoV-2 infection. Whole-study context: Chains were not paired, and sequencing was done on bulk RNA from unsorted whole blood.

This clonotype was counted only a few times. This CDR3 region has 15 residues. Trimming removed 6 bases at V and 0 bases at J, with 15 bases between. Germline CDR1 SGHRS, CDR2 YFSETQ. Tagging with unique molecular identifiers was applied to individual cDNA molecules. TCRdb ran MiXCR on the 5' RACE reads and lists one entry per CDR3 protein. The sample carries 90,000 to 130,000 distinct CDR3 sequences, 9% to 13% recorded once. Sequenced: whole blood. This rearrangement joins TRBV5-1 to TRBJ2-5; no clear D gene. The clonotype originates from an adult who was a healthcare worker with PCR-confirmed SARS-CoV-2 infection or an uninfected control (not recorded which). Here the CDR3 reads CASNMSKTHQETQYF. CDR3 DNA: TGCGCCAGCAATATGTCCAAGACACACCAAGAGACCCAGTACTTC.